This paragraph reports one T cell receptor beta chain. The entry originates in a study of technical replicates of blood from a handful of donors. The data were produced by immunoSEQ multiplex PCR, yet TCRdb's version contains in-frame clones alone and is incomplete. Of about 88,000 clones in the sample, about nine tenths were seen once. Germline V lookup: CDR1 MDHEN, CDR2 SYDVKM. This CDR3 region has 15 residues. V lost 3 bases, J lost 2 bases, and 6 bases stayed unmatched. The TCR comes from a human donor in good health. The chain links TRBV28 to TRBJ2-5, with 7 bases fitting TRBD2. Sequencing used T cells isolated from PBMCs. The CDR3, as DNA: TGTGCCAGCAGTTTGGGAGCTAGCGGTCAAGAGACCCAGTACTTC. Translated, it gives CASSLGASGQETQYF. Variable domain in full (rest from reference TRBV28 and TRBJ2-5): DVKVTQSSRYLVKRTGEKVFLECVQDMDHENMFWYRQDPGLGLRLIYFSYDVKMKEKGDIPEGYSVSREKKERFSLILESASTNQTSMYLCASSLGASGQETQYFGPGTRLLVL.